This TCR beta chain derives from a study of resident and recirculating memory T cells in vitiligo. On the study more broadly: Genomic DNA was extracted from whole homogenized samples, with no cell sorting.

The table came from immunoSEQ multiplex PCR; TCRdb's copy has only in-frame clones and leaves some out. The sample lists fewer than 80,000 clones, approximately 90% occurring once. The CDR3 has 13 amino acids. CDR1 SGHAT and CDR2 FQNNGV come from the germline V gene. The V gene end was trimmed by 5 bases and the J gene end by 6 bases; junction bases not matched to a gene: 6. The specimen sequenced was blood. The V gene is TRBV11-2, the J gene TRBJ2-5; 7 bases fit TRBD2. The TCR originated in a male donor with vitiligo. CDR3 sequence (DNA): TGTGCCAGCAGCACCGCGGGGGTGCAGACCCAGTACTTC. It specifies CASSTAGVQTQYF.